Following are 30 T cell receptor beta chains from one sample sequenced in a study of control samples from healthy donors and cancer patients. The method was immunoSEQ multiplex PCR; TCRdb's version includes in-frame clones alone and lacks a portion of them. The table records around 97,000 clones, approximately 90% of them present only once. The sequencing sample was made of PBMCs. The receptors stem from a man aged 55 to 70 with lung cancer.

V and J are TRBV5-1 and TRBJ1-1, with TRBD1 as a possible D gene (5 bases). V was trimmed by 4 bases and J by 4 bases, leaving 17 bases between them. The germline V gene encodes CDR1 SGHRS and CDR2 YFSETQ. The CDR3 is 15 amino acids. The CDR3 loop is CASSALSGEGTEAFF. Here the CDR3 DNA reads TGCGCCAGCAGCGCCTTATCGGGGGAAGGCACTGAAGCTTTCTTT.

V and J are TRBV5-1 and TRBJ2-2, with D unclear. Trimming removed 1 base from V and 0 bases from J, with 10 bases in between. Germline assignment: CDR1 SGHRS and CDR2 YFSETQ. There are 16 residues in the CDR3. The CDR3 region has the DNA TGCGCCAGCAGCTTGATCGCTAGAACGAACACCGGGGAGCTGTTTTTT. This codes for CASSLIARTNTGELFF.

The rearrangement uses TRBV27 and TRBJ1-2; no firm D call. CDR3 length equals 12 residues. V was cut by 8 bases and J by 2 bases, with 9 bases left in between. Germline loops: CDR1 MNHEY, CDR2 SMNVEV (reference sequence). CDR3: CASCDRNYGYTF. The CDR3 DNA follows: TGTGCCAGCTGCGATAGGAACTATGGCTACACCTTC.

V usage is TRBV7-2 and J usage is TRBJ2-5; TRBD2 agrees at 10 bases. The germline CDR1 and CDR2 sequences are SGHTA and FQGNSA. The CDR3 is made up of 16 amino acids. Trimming removed 0 bases from V and 5 bases from J; junction bases left unmatched: 6. The DNA for the CDR3 is TGTGCCAGCAGCTTAGCGGCTAGCGGGGGTACGGAGACCCAGTACTTC. It is translated as CASSLAASGGTETQYF.

In DNA, the CDR3 is TGTGCCCAGGGGACAGGGAGGGAAAAACTGTTTTTT. Its translation: CAQGTGREKLFF. This chain links TRBV30 with TRBJ1-4; TRBD1 aligns across 9 bases. J gave up 8 bases and V 8 bases, and 6 bases lay outside the gene matches. CDR1 is GTSNPN and CDR2 is SVGIG in the germline V gene (reference sequence). The CDR3 is made up of 12 amino acids.

This chain connects TRBV3-1 (or the pseudogene TRBV3-2) to TRBJ1-1; 7 bases are shared with TRBD1. The J segment lost 5 bases and the V segment lost 3 bases, leaving 6 bases of the junction unmatched. CDR1 is LGHDT and CDR2 is YNNKEL in the germline V gene (reference sequence). The CDR3 runs to 14 residues. The CDR3: CASSHTTGKTEAFF. CDR3 coding DNA: TGTGCCAGCAGCCACACGACAGGGAAGACTGAAGCTTTCTTT.

This clone was counted a few times. The V and J genes are TRBV30 and TRBJ1-6; 8 nucleotides match TRBD1. Germline assignment: CDR1 GTSNPN and CDR2 SVGIG (reference sequence). V lost 5 bases, J lost 0 bases, and 6 bases stayed unmatched. The CDR3 has 16 residues. CDR3 sequence: CAWRGTGSSYNSPLHF. As DNA, the CDR3 is TGTGCCTGGCGAGGGACAGGCAGCTCCTATAATTCACCCCTCCACTTT.

The V and J genes are TRBV6-5 and TRBJ1-1; perhaps TRBD1 as D (5 bases). The CDR3 has 15 amino acids. Germline V lookup: CDR1 MNHEY, CDR2 SVGAGI. The germline V and J ends were trimmed by 3 bases and 5 bases, with 16 bases remaining between them. The CDR3 loop is CASSYSIQGETEAFF. The CDR3 coding sequence is TGTGCCAGCAGTTATAGTATCCAGGGAGAAACTGAAGCTTTCTTT.

This sequence joins TRBV10-3 and TRBJ2-4, with D perhaps matching TRBD1 (6 bases). Per germline, CDR1 ENHRY and CDR2 SYGVKD. The CDR3 has 13 residues. The ends were cut back, 3 bases at V and 6 bases at J, with 9 bases in the middle. CDR3 loop: CAISEGTRNIQYF. The CDR3 DNA reads as TGTGCCATCAGTGAAGGGACACGAAACATTCAGTACTTC.

The chain recombines TRBV30 with TRBJ1-5; D unresolved. Germline loops: CDR1 GTSNPN, CDR2 SVGIG (reference sequence). The CDR3 spans 19 residues. V dropped 4 bases and J dropped 0 bases, with 25 bases sitting between them. The CDR3 loop reads CAWTAPTDGTIHSNQPQHF. Here the CDR3 DNA reads TGTGCCTGGACCGCACCCACGGACGGCACCATTCATAGCAATCAGCCCCAGCATTTT.

The rearrangement uses TRBV5-1 and TRBJ1-6, with 9 bases lining up with TRBD1. This CDR3 has 14 amino acids. V was pared by 3 bases and J by 10 bases, with 5 bases of the junction left unmatched. CDR1 and CDR2 (germline): SGHRS, YFSETQ. The CDR3, as DNA: TGCGCCAGCAGCTGGGGACAGGGCGAATCACCCCTCCACTTT. Protein product: CASSWGQGESPLHF.

This chain links TRBV7-9 with TRBJ2-1; D gene uncertain. The CDR3 sequence is 16 residues long. The germline gives CDR1 SEHNR, CDR2 FQNEAQ (reference sequence). Trimming removed 4 bases from V and 4 bases from J, with 17 bases in between. CDR3 sequence: CASSYPEGLEYNEQFF. Here the CDR3 DNA reads TGTGCCAGCAGCTACCCCGAAGGCCTTGAATACAATGAGCAGTTCTTC.

This chain links TRBV18 with TRBJ2-5; D tentatively fits TRBD1 or TRBD2 (5 bases each). Trimming took 1 base from V and 2 from J, leaving 14 bases between them. The CDR3 is made up of 16 amino acids. Germline CDR1 reads KGHSH; CDR2 reads LQKENI. CDR3 nucleotides: TGTGCCAGCTCACCACAGGCAGGGCGGAGGCAAGAGACCCAGTACTTC. This encodes CASSPQAGRRQETQYF.

The chain joins TRBV19 to TRBJ1-5; no reliable D call. Germline CDR1 and CDR2: LNHDA and SQIVND (reference sequence). The CDR3 contains 13 residues. Trimming took off 10 bases at V and 0 bases at J, with 10 bases between the two ends. The CDR3 DNA is TGTGCCACCGGGAGGGATAGCAATCAGCCCCAGCATTTT. Translation: CATGRDSNQPQHF. The complete variable domain, with remaining parts taken from reference TRBV19 and TRBJ1-5, reads DGGITQSPKYLFRKEGQNVTLSCEQNLNHDAMYWYRQDPGQGLRLIYYSQIVNDFQKGDIAEGYSVSREKKESFPLTVTSAQKNPTAFYLCATGRDSNQPQHFGDGTRLSIL.

In this sample, this clone turned up once. The rearrangement joins TRBV6-5 to TRBJ1-2; no definite D call. The CDR3 runs 14 residues. With 6 bases removed from V and 4 bases from J, the gap between germline ends came to 15 bases. Germline assignment: CDR1 MNHEY and CDR2 SVGAGI. Here the CDR3 reads CASRTRLNFYGYTF. The CDR3 DNA sequence: TGTGCCAGCAGAACGCGACTTAACTTCTATGGCTACACCTTC.

V is TRBV5-1 and J is TRBJ1-4, with 7 bases matching TRBD1. V lost 4 bases, J lost 8 bases, and 5 bases stayed unmatched. The germline V gene encodes CDR1 SGHRS and CDR2 YFSETQ. CDR3 length equals 13 residues. The CDR3 loop reads CASSDRVSEKLFF. CDR3 nucleotides: TGCGCCAGCAGCGACAGGGTGAGCGAAAAACTGTTTTTT. Looking up the rest from reference TRBV5-1 and TRBJ1-4 gives the full variable domain: KAGVTQTPRYLIKTRGQQVTLSCSPISGHRSVSWYQQTPGQGLQFLFEYFSETQRNKGNFPGRFSGRQFSNSRSEMNVSTLELGDSALYLCASSDRVSEKLFFGSGTQLSVL.

V is TRBV6-4 and J is TRBJ1-4; 7 bases agree with TRBD1. The J segment lost 3 bases and the V segment lost 4 bases, leaving 5 bases of the junction unmatched. CDR3 size: 15 residues. The germline CDR1 and CDR2 sequences are MRHNA and SNTAGT. This CDR3 reads CASSVGGTANEKLFF. The CDR3 bases are TGTGCCAGCAGTGTTGGCGGGACAGCTAATGAAAAACTGTTTTTT.

This rearrangement joins TRBV30 to TRBJ1-2, with D tentatively TRBD1 (6 bases). CDR1 and CDR2 from the germline V gene are GTSNPN and SVGIG (reference sequence). V was pared by 5 bases and J by 6 bases, with 13 bases between. This CDR3 is 12 amino acids long. The CDR3 sequence: CAWVTGYHGYTF. The DNA of the CDR3 is TGTGCCTGGGTTACAGGGTACCATGGCTACACCTTC.

V and J are TRBV5-4 and TRBJ2-5, with TRBD1 identical over 7 bases. Germline V gene lookup returns CDR1 SGHNT and CDR2 YYREEE (reference sequence). This CDR3 is 13 amino acids long. V trimming: 4 bases; J trimming: 4 bases; junction bases outside the gene matches: 4. CDR3 region: CASSRDSLETQYF. CDR3 nucleotide sequence: TGTGCCAGCAGCCGGGACAGCTTAGAGACCCAGTACTTC. Full variable domain (rest looked up from reference TRBV5-4 and TRBJ2-5): ETGVTQSPTHLIKTRGQQVTLRCSSQSGHNTVSWYQQALGQGPQFIFQYYREEENGRGNFPPRFSGLQFPNYSSELNVNALELDDSALYLCASSRDSLETQYFGPGTRLLVL.

The genes are TRBV29-1 and TRBJ2-7; 7 bases align to TRBD1. The CDR3 spans 14 residues. V was pared by 6 bases and J by 4 bases, with 12 bases of the junction left unmatched. CDR1 SQVTM and CDR2 ANQGSEA come from the germline V gene. CDR3 DNA: TGCAGCGTGCTGCCGGGACAGAGGGGATACGAGCAGTACTTC. It yields the protein CSVLPGQRGYEQYF.

The table lists this clone with a count of one. V gene TRBV7-3 combines with J gene TRBJ1-3; unclear D gene. The V gene's germline CDR1 is SGHTA and CDR2 FQGTGA. The CDR3 covers 14 residues. The ends were cut back, 2 bases at V and 6 bases at J, with 11 bases in the middle. The CDR3 loop is CASSLSPGENTIYF. The CDR3 bases are TGTGCCAGCAGCTTATCGCCAGGAGAAAACACCATATATTTT.

The sample holds one count of this clone. The CDR3 nucleotides read TGTGCCAGCAGTGAGACGAGCTCCTACAATGAGCAGTTCTTC. It specifies CASSETSSYNEQFF. The V call is TRBV7-9, the J call TRBJ2-1; D is unresolved. The length of the CDR3 is 14 residues. The V and J ends lost 6 bases and 0 bases respectively, with 9 bases between them. Germline V lookup: CDR1 SEHNR, CDR2 FQNEAQ (reference sequence).

A word on this clone: The same CDR3 can be traced to other DNA sequences in this sample. The CDR3 sequence: CASSATGPGNTIYF. The CDR3 region has the DNA TGCGCCAGCAGTGCGACGGGGCCCGGAAACACCATATATTTT. The chain combines TRBV10-1 with TRBJ1-3, with a possible D match to TRBD1 (5 bases). V shed 4 bases and J shed 4 bases, with 11 bases lying between them. This CDR3 spans 14 amino acids. Germline V lookup: CDR1 WNHNN, CDR2 SYGVQD (reference sequence).

This clone has only one observation. This rearrangement joins TRBV7-9 to TRBJ2-1; the D is unclear. V was shortened by 5 bases and J by 7 bases, with 3 bases between the two germline ends. The CDR3 runs 10 residues. Germline-derived CDR1 and CDR2 are SEHNR and FQNEAQ (reference sequence). CDR3 residues: CASSANEQFF. The CDR3 DNA reads as TGTGCCAGCAGCGCTAATGAGCAGTTCTTC.

The chain recombines TRBV5-1 with TRBJ2-2; D could derive from TRBD1 or TRBD2 (6 bases each). This CDR3 is 13 amino acids long. V lost 7 bases and J lost 7, with 14 bases in between. Germline assignment: CDR1 SGHRS and CDR2 YFSETQ. For the CDR3, the DNA is TGCGCCAGCGGCCGGGGGCAAGGCGGGGAGCTGTTTTTT. Its translation: CASGRGQGGELFF.

This chain connects TRBV5-1 to TRBJ1-3; TRBD1 agrees at 9 bases. This CDR3 contains 17 residues. The junction had 11 bases not matched to a gene; V was cut back by 3 bases and J by 4 bases. From germline, CDR1 is SGHRS and CDR2 YFSETQ. CDR3: CASSSSRDRDGGNTIYF. CDR3 DNA: TGCGCCAGCAGCTCGTCCCGGGACAGGGACGGGGGAAACACCATATATTTT.

The CDR3 here is CASSPRTGNYGYTF. Here the CDR3 DNA reads TGTGCCAGCAGCCCCCGGACAGGGAACTATGGCTACACCTTC. The V call is TRBV7-8, the J call TRBJ1-2, with 8 positions matching TRBD1. CDR1 SGHVS and CDR2 FQNEAQ come from the germline V gene. The CDR3 is 14 residues long. V lost 5 bases and J lost 2; bases outside the gene matches: 4.

The V call is TRBV7-3, the J call TRBJ1-3; 8 bases line up with TRBD1. Germline CDR1 and CDR2: SGHTA and FQGTGA. V lost 3 bases, J lost 4 bases, and 11 bases stayed unmatched. The CDR3 runs 17 residues. In nucleotides, the CDR3 is TGTGCCAGCAGCTTGGCCCCGACAGGGGCGGGGGGAAACACCATATATTTT. Translated: CASSLAPTGAGGNTIYF.

The V call is TRBV6-1, the J call TRBJ2-7; D may be TRBD1 (6 bases). Germline V gene data show CDR1 as MNHNS and CDR2 as SASEGT. The CDR3 totals 15 residues. Between the trimmed V and J ends, which lost 1 base and 4 bases, there was a span of 14 bases. CDR3 loop: CASSEGQAIQYEQYV. CDR3 DNA: TGTGCCAGCAGTGAAGGACAGGCAATCCAGTACGAGCAGTACGTC.

The chain couples TRBV5-1 to TRBJ2-4, with D maybe TRBD2 (5 bases). The CDR3 consists of 14 residues. V was clipped by 5 bases and J by 6 bases, with 15 bases between them. Looked up from germline, CDR1 is SGHRS and CDR2 is YFSETQ. The CDR3 loop is CASRADTRVNIQYF. CDR3 coding DNA: TGCGCCAGCAGGGCCGACACGAGGGTAAACATTCAGTACTTC.